This T cell receptor beta chain was recorded in a study of blood T cells in healthy people across ages. It was with a sample-barcoded 5' primer and a J-beta primer mix that a second PCR of roughly 6 to 12 cycles was run. TCRdb ran MiXCR on the 5' RACE reads and lists one entry per CDR3 protein. Here the sample spans around 750,000 distinct CDR3 sequences, 40% to 65% being singletons. Study findings and constraints: Among T cells, TCR beta diversity per million cells dropped roughly linearly as age rose. Both higher diversity and more naive CD4+ cells marked long-lived donors when set against aged donors.

As concerns this clonotype: The antigen is undetermined.

V was clipped by 6 bases and J by 6 bases; unmatched bases: 5. This CDR3 contains 15 residues. Per germline, CDR1 MRHNA and CDR2 SNTAGT. Sequencing used blood. This clonotype originated in a man of 80 years or more in good health. The chain has TRBV6-4 and TRBJ2-1, with 13 bases aligning to TRBD2. In DNA, the CDR3 is TGTGCCAGCAGCGCTTGGACTAGCGGGAGCAATGAGCAGTTCTTC. Its translation is CASSAWTSGSNEQFF.